These 7 T cell receptor beta chains were sequenced from one sample in a study of metastatic and nonmetastatic thyroid tumors. All patients were treatment-naive before thyroid surgery. TCRdb called clones again from the PCR reads with MiXCR. The repertoire includes about 16,000 clones, 25% to 35% of them detected once, and around 12% sits in the top ten. The sample was tumor tissue. These receptor sequences come from a male donor with papillary thyroid cancer or a benign thyroid nodule (not recorded which). Some clones in this sample may be carry-over from other donors' samples.

This clone is medium-sized (0.01 to 0.1%). The rearrangement links TRBV19 to TRBJ2-5; 9 bases align to TRBD1. This CDR3 has 13 residues. V shed 3 bases and J 5 bases; nucleotides not matched to a gene: 1. Germline assignment: CDR1 LNHDA and CDR2 SQIVND (reference sequence). This chain's CDR3 is CASSMTGGETQYF. For the CDR3, the DNA is TGTGCCAGTAGTATGACAGGGGGGGAGACCCAGTACTTC.

The chain recombines TRBV2 with TRBJ1-2; maybe TRBD1 (5 bases). Germline V CDR1 and CDR2: SNHLY, FYNNEI. The V end was cut by 7 bases, the J end by 2 bases, with 14 bases between. The CDR3 consists of 14 residues. The CDR3 DNA follows: TGTGCCAGCAACATTCAGAGGGGAAACTATGGCTACACCTTC. This encodes CASNIQRGNYGYTF.

J is TRBJ1-2 and V is TRBV5-8; 7 nucleotides agree with TRBD1. The V segment lost 2 bases and the J segment 2 bases; nucleotides outside the gene matches: 9. Germline CDR1 is SGHTS and CDR2 is YDEGEE. The CDR3 has 16 amino acids. For the CDR3, the DNA is TGTGCCAGCAGCTTAGCCCGGGACAGTAGCAACTATGGCTACACCTTC. Its translation is CASSLARDSSNYGYTF. The full variable domain, its missing parts supplied by reference TRBV5-8 and TRBJ1-2, is EAGVTQSPTHLIKTRGQQATLRCSPISGHTSVYWYQQALGLGLQFLLWYDEGEERNRGNFPPRFSGRQFPNYSSELNVNALELEDSALYLCASSLARDSSNYGYTFGSGTRLTVV.

The chain uses TRBV20-1 and TRBJ1-1; possible D gene TRBD1, 5 bases. V was clipped by 6 bases and J by 3 bases, with 8 bases between them. CDR1 DFQATT and CDR2 SNEGSKA come from the germline V gene (reference sequence). CDR3 size: 11 residues. The CDR3 region is CSARQYTEAFF. Written as DNA, the CDR3 is TGCAGTGCCAGACAGTACACTGAAGCTTTCTTT.

There are a few counts of this clone. The chain uses TRBV19 and TRBJ2-3; D possibly corresponds to TRBD2 (5 bases). Trimming left V 7 bases short and J 0 bases short, with 11 bases between. The germline CDR1 and CDR2 sequences are LNHDA and SQIVND (reference sequence). The CDR3 runs to 14 residues. As DNA, the CDR3 is TGTGCCAGTACCCGGACTGGGAGCACAGATACGCAGTATTTT. It codes for CASTRTGSTDTQYF.

This clone was found once. The rearrangement joins TRBV11-2 to TRBJ2-2; no firm D call. Germline loops: CDR1 SGHAT, CDR2 FQNNGV. The CDR3 contains 15 residues. Between the trimmed V and J ends, which lost 2 bases and 6 bases, there was a span of 13 bases. The DNA for the CDR3 is TGTGCCAGCAGCTTAATGTGGAATGGGGCCGGGGAGCTGTTTTTT. This encodes CASSLMWNGAGELFF. Supplemented by reference TRBV11-2 and TRBJ2-2, the full variable domain reads EAGVAQSPRYKIIEKRQSVAFWCNPISGHATLYWYQQILGQGPKLLIQFQNNGVVDDSQLPKDRFSAERLKGVDSTLKIQPAKLEDSAVYLCASSLMWNGAGELFFGEGSRLTVL.

V usage is TRBV6-1 and J usage is TRBJ2-3, with 12 positions matching TRBD1. The V gene's germline CDR1 is MNHNS and CDR2 SASEGT. V lost 8 bases and J lost 3; bases outside the gene matches: 15. The length of the CDR3 is 18 residues. CDR3 DNA sequence: TGTGCCAGCCCCGAGGGGGACAGGGGGCAGGGGATGACAGATACGCAGTATTTT. Residues: CASPEGDRGQGMTDTQYF.